A selection of T cell receptor beta chains follows, all from one sample in a study of cytomegalovirus exposure and HLA in healthy donors. Here immunoSEQ multiplex PCR was the method, and the copy in TCRdb shows in-frame clones only, minus some. The sample carries 110,000 or so clones, roughly 13% recorded once. Sequencing input: PBMCs. These receptors all stem from a man aged 40-55 years in good health and CMV-seropositive. Both conserved end residues are part of each CDR3. The D gene is left open where the match is weak. A row's size may be missing; if present it is once, few, many or a size class.

d_gene | j_gene | abundance | v_gene | CDR3aa | CDR3nt
NA | TRBJ2-7 | few | TRBV28 | CASSLRVSYEQYF | TGTGCCAGCAGTTTAAGAGTATCCTACGAGCAGTACTTC
NA | TRBJ2-5 | NA | TRBV11-2 | CASSSSMGQTQYF | TGTGCCAGCAGCTCCTCGATGGGCCAGACCCAGTACTTC
TRBD1 | TRBJ1-5 | NA | TRBV6-6 | CASSYLTGTNQPQHF | TGTGCCAGCAGTTACCTGACAGGGACCAATCAGCCCCAGCATTTT
TRBD2 | TRBJ2-1 | few | TRBV7-2 | CASSFLAGENNEQFF | TGTGCCAGCAGCTTCCTAGCGGGAGAGAACAATGAGCAGTTCTTC
TRBD1 | TRBJ1-6 | NA | TRBV5-1 | CASSLTGGVPGSPLHF | TGCGCCAGCAGCTTGACAGGGGGCGTCCCGGGATCACCCCTCCACTTT
TRBD1 | TRBJ1-5 | NA | TRBV27 | CASRRQGVGNQPQHF | TGTGCCAGCAGACGACAGGGGGTGGGCAATCAACCCCAGCATTTT
TRBD2 | TRBJ2-2 | few | TRBV5-1 | CASSLDPFSGSGTGELFF | TGCGCCAGCAGCTTGGACCCTTTCAGCGGGAGTGGCACCGGGGAGCTGTTTTTT
NA | TRBJ1-1 | few | TRBV4-2 | CASSQVVNQMNTEAFF | TGTGCCAGCAGCCAAGTAGTAAACCAAATGAACACTGAAGCTTTCTTT
TRBD2 | TRBJ2-1 | NA | TRBV2 | CASSLQRTSGNNEQFF | TGTGCCAGCAGTCTTCAACGGACTAGCGGAAACAATGAGCAGTTCTTC
NA | TRBJ1-5 | NA | TRBV5-1 | CASSLAAGKYSNQPQHF | TGCGCCAGCAGCTTGGCAGCAGGGAAGTATAGCAATCAGCCCCAGCATTTT
NA | TRBJ2-3 | few | TRBV27 | CASSFGILATQYF | TGTGCCAGCAGTTTCGGGATCCTAGCTACGCAGTATTTT
TRBD2 | TRBJ2-1 | NA | TRBV7-8 | CASSLAHSGLANEQFF | TGTGCCAGCAGCTTAGCGCACTCGGGACTAGCAAATGAGCAGTTCTTC
TRBD1 | TRBJ2-1 | few | TRBV11-2 | CASSFPRWATGFDEQFF | TGTGCCAGCAGCTTTCCCCGTTGGGCGACAGGGTTTGATGAGCAGTTCTTC
NA | TRBJ2-3 | NA | TRBV29-1 | CSVEFQTDTQYF | TGCAGCGTTGAATTTCAGACAGATACGCAGTATTTT
TRBD1 | TRBJ2-7 | few | TRBV6-1 | CASNSLTGVEQYF | TGTGCCAGCAATAGTCTTACAGGGGTCGAGCAGTACTTC
TRBD2 | TRBJ2-1 | NA | TRBV27 | CASSPPLAGVSYNEQFF | TGTGCCAGCAGTCCACCACTAGCGGGAGTATCCTACAATGAGCAGTTCTTC
TRBD2 | TRBJ2-3 | NA | TRBV27 | CASSPDGRDTQYF | TGTGCCAGCAGTCCGGACGGGAGGGATACGCAGTATTTT
NA | TRBJ1-1 | NA | TRBV5-1 | CASSLAPSRNTEAFF | TGCGCCAGCAGCTTGGCCCCGAGCCGGAACACTGAAGCTTTCTTT
TRBD1 | TRBJ1-5 | few | TRBV6-5 | CASSYSGGAGQPQHF | TGTGCCAGCAGTTATTCAGGGGGCGCGGGTCAGCCCCAGCATTTT
NA | TRBJ2-7 | NA | TRBV5-1 | CASRSQTDTYEQYF | TGCGCCAGCAGATCTCAGACAGATACCTACGAGCAGTACTTC
TRBD2 | TRBJ2-1 | many | TRBV2 | CASRVAGGPYNEQFF | TGTGCCAGCAGGGTAGCGGGAGGGCCATACAATGAGCAGTTCTTC
NA | TRBJ1-5 | NA | TRBV5-1 | CASSLGGGNQPQHF | TGCGCCAGCAGCTTGGGAGGGGGAAATCAGCCCCAGCATTTT
TRBD2 | TRBJ2-1 | few | TRBV28 | CASSLLAAGLNEQFF | TGTGCCAGCAGTTTACTAGCGGCCGGATTAAATGAGCAGTTCTTC
TRBD1 | TRBJ1-5 | NA | TRBV12-5 | CASGLTGGPQPQHF | TGTGCTAGTGGCCTGACAGGGGGTCCTCAGCCCCAGCATTTT
TRBD1 | TRBJ2-7 | NA | TRBV4-1 | CASSPGQGEIYEQYF | TGCGCCAGCAGCCCGGGACAGGGGGAAATCTACGAGCAGTACTTC
NA | TRBJ1-1 | few | TRBV28 | CASSLPLVTEAFF | TGTGCCAGCAGTTTACCACTGGTCACTGAAGCTTTCTTT
NA | TRBJ1-1 | few | TRBV6-5 | CASSLQGFGTEAFF | TGTGCCAGCAGCCTTCAGGGGTTCGGCACTGAAGCTTTCTTT
TRBD2 | TRBJ2-7 | NA | TRBV25-1 | CAHKGLAGAGNYEQYF | TGTGCCCATAAAGGGCTAGCGGGAGCCGGCAACTACGAGCAGTACTTC
NA | TRBJ1-1 | few | TRBV7-2 | CASSLVENTEAFF | TGTGCCAGCAGCTTAGTAGAGAACACTGAAGCTTTCTTT
NA | TRBJ1-5 | few | TRBV19 | CASSTSRDYQPQHF | TGTGCCAGTAGTACTTCGAGGGATTATCAGCCCCAGCATTTT
NA | TRBJ1-5 | NA | TRBV2 | CASSLISNQPQHF | TGTGCCAGTTCTTTAATTAGCAATCAGCCCCAGCATTTT
NA | TRBJ2-1 | NA | TRBV4-3 | CASSQSGVPYNEQFF | TGCGCCAGCAGCCAATCCGGGGTACCCTACAATGAGCAGTTCTTC
NA | TRBJ2-1 | NA | TRBV5-4 | CASRSSVSTYNEQFF | TGTGCCAGCCGCTCTTCAGTAAGTACCTACAATGAGCAGTTCTTC
TRBD2 | TRBJ2-1 | few | TRBV5-1 | CASSLVTSGVSYNEQFF | TGCGCCAGCAGCTTGGTGACTAGCGGCGTCTCCTACAATGAGCAGTTCTTC
NA | TRBJ1-2 | few | TRBV7-9 | CASSLITVYGYTF | TGTGCCAGCAGCTTAATTACAGTCTATGGCTACACCTTC
NA | TRBJ1-2 | few | TRBV12-5 | CASGSPSGSYGYTF | TGTGCTAGTGGTTCCCCCTCAGGGTCCTATGGCTACACCTTC
NA | TRBJ2-7 | few | TRBV7-2 | CASSLGEYEQYF | TGTGCCAGCAGCTTAGGGGAGTACGAGCAGTACTTC
TRBD1 | TRBJ2-7 | few | TRBV2 | CASRTGGIYEQYF | TGTGCCAGTCGGACAGGGGGGATATACGAGCAGTACTTC
TRBD2 | TRBJ2-1 | NA | TRBV6-1 | CASSVLAGGFEQFF | TGTGCCAGCAGTGTTCTAGCGGGAGGGTTCGAGCAGTTCTTC
TRBD1 | TRBJ2-1 | few | TRBV11-3 | CASSSDRGTYNEQFF | TGTGCCAGCAGCTCGGACAGGGGAACCTACAATGAGCAGTTCTTC
TRBD1 | TRBJ2-5 | few | TRBV4-1 | CASSRTGKSETQYF | TGCGCCAGCAGCCGGACAGGGAAATCCGAGACCCAGTACTTC
TRBD1 | TRBJ2-4 | few | TRBV27 | CASSLQGVPSGNIQYF | TGTGCCAGCAGTTTACAGGGGGTACCCTCAGGGAACATTCAGTACTTC
NA | TRBJ1-6 | NA | TRBV6-6 | CASSIDGNSPLHF | TGTGCCAGCAGTATCGACGGGAATTCACCCCTCCACTTT
TRBD1 | TRBJ1-1 | NA | TRBV18 | CASSPHAGGRGTEAFF | TGTGCCAGCTCACCGCACGCAGGGGGCCGTGGCACTGAAGCTTTCTTT
NA | TRBJ1-2 | few | TRBV7-8 | CASTPLSRPEYGYTF | TGTGCCAGCACCCCCCTCTCACGTCCTGAGTATGGCTACACCTTC
TRBD1 | TRBJ2-1 | large | TRBV5-1 | CASSFGTGGINEQFF | TGCGCCAGCAGCTTTGGGACAGGGGGTATCAATGAGCAGTTCTTC
TRBD2 | TRBJ2-3 | once | TRBV28 | CASSQLAGGGTQYF | TGTGCCAGCAGTCAACTAGCGGGAGGAGGTACGCAGTATTTT
NA | TRBJ1-1 | few | TRBV19 | CASSIPGVRTEAFF | TGTGCCAGTAGTATCCCGGGGGTGAGGACTGAAGCTTTCTTT
NA | TRBJ2-3 | few | TRBV29-1 | CSVEDRGSTDTQYF | TGCAGCGTTGAAGATCGAGGGAGCACAGATACGCAGTATTTT
TRBD1 | TRBJ1-4 | few | TRBV18 | CASSPIRLGQGARGNEKLFF | TGTGCCAGCTCACCTATCCGCCTAGGACAGGGTGCAAGGGGAAATGAAAAACTGTTTTTT
NA | TRBJ1-1 | NA | TRBV7-9 | CASKSLVQGTTEAFF | TGTGCCAGCAAGTCTCTGGTTCAGGGAACCACTGAAGCTTTCTTT
TRBD2 | TRBJ2-5 | few | TRBV5-1 | CASRSGLAGWETQYF | TGCGCCAGCAGGTCCGGGCTAGCGGGATGGGAGACCCAGTACTTC
TRBD1 | TRBJ2-2 | few | TRBV5-6 | CASSYRTGRDTGELFF | TGTGCCAGCAGCTATAGGACAGGGAGAGACACCGGGGAGCTGTTTTTT
NA | TRBJ1-3 | few | TRBV7-9 | CASSLPQGAGNTIYF | TGTGCCAGCAGCTTACCCCAGGGTGCTGGAAACACCATATATTTT
NA | TRBJ2-4 | NA | TRBV11-2 | CASSFRGIAENIQYF | TGTGCCAGCAGCTTTCGGGGTATAGCTGAAAACATTCAGTACTTC
NA | TRBJ1-2 | few | TRBV10-2 | CASSERGEGYTF | TGCGCCAGCAGTGAGCGGGGGGAAGGCTACACCTTC
TRBD2 | TRBJ2-7 | NA | TRBV18 | CASSPKTSGTYEQYF | TGTGCCAGCTCACCAAAGACTAGCGGTACCTACGAGCAGTACTTC